This T cell receptor (beta chain) came from a study of identical twins. Whole-study findings and limits: Twin-shared out-of-frame alpha sequences were enriched for low generation probability. High-abundance cord blood beta clonotypes had fewer insertions; memory repertoires showed none. Twin pairs had excess sharing that was weaker in beta out-of-frame sequences. Twin sharing of out-of-frame TCR alpha was underestimated by models in monozygotic pairs.

This clonotype was found a few times. The antigen remains undetermined. In TCRdb, the 5' RACE reads were re-called with MiXCR into one record per CDR3 protein. The sample carries just over 450,000 distinct CDR3 sequences, 13% to 15% recorded once. The data were also submitted as part of a second study, on yellow fever vaccine responses in identical twins.

The sequencing sample was made of CD4+ T cells sorted from blood. The TCR originated in a woman under 30 in good health.

As DNA, the CDR3 is TGCAGTGCTTTAGACACCCTCCATGCATACGAGCAGTACTTC. It translates to CSALDTLHAYEQYF. This chain connects TRBV20-1 to TRBJ2-7, with D unclear. CDR3 size: 14 residues. In germline, CDR1 is DFQATT, CDR2 SNEGSKA (reference sequence). With 5 bases removed from V and 4 bases from J, the gap between germline ends came to 18 bases.